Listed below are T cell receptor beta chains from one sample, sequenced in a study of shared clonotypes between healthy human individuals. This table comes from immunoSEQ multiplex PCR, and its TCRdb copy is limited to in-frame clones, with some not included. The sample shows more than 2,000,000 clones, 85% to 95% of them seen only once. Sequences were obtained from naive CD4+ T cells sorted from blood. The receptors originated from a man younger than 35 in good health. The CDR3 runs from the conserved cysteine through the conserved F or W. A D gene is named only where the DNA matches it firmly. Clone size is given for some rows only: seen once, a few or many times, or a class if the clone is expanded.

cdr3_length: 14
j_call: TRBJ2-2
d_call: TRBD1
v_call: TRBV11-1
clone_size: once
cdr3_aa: CASAGTDFTGELFF
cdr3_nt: TGTGCCAGCGCCGGGACAGACTTCACCGGGGAGCTGTTTTTT

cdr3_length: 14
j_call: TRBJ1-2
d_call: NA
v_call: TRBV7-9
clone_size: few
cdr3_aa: CASSSDRSPLLYTF
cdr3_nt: TGTGCCAGCAGTTCCGACCGATCTCCTTTACTCTACACCTTC

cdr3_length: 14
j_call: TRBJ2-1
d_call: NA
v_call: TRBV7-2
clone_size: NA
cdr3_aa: CASSLNRGPNEQFF
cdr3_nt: TGTGCCAGCAGCTTAAATCGGGGTCCGAATGAGCAGTTCTTC

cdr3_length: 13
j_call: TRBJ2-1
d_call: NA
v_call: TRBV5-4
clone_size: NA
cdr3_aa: CASSPWDYNEQFF
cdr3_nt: TGTGCCAGCAGCCCTTGGGACTACAATGAGCAGTTCTTC

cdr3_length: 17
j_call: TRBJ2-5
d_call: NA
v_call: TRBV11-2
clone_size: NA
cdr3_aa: CASSPEGEGALRETQYF
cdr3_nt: TGTGCCAGCAGCCCGGAGGGGGAGGGGGCCCTCCGAGAGACCCAGTACTTC

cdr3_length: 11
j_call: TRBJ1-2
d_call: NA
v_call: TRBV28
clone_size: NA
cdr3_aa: CASSSTGFYTF
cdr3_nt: TGTGCCAGCAGTTCGACAGGCTTCTACACCTTC

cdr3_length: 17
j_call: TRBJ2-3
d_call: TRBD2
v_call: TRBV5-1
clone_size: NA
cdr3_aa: CASSLGGTSGVTDTQYF
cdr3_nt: TGCGCCAGCAGCTTGGGCGGGACTAGCGGTGTCACAGATACGCAGTATTTT

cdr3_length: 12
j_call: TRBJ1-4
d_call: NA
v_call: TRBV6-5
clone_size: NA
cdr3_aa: CASSSLNEKLFF
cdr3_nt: TGTGCCAGCAGTTCCCTTAATGAAAAACTGTTTTTT

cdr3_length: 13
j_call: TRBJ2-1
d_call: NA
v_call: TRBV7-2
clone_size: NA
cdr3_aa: CASSPGTHNEQFF
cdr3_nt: TGTGCCAGCAGCCCCGGTACCCACAATGAGCAGTTCTTC

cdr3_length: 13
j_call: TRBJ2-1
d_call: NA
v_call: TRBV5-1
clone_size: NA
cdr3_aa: CASSLGRGNEQFF
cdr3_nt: TGCGCCAGCAGCTTGGGTAGGGGGAATGAGCAGTTCTTC

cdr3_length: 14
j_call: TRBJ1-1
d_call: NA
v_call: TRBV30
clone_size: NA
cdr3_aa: CAWVPGTLGTEAFF
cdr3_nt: TGTGCCTGGGTTCCCGGGACTCTAGGCACTGAAGCTTTCTTT

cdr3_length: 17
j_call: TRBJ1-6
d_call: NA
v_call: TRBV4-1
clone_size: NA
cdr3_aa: CASSQGKAVGYNSPLHF
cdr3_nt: TGCGCCAGCAGCCAAGGCAAAGCCGTTGGTTATAATTCACCCCTCCACTTT

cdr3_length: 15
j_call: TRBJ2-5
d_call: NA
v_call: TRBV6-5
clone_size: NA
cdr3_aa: CASSSGMVGQETQYF
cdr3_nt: TGTGCCAGCAGTTCCGGAATGGTGGGGCAAGAGACCCAGTACTTC

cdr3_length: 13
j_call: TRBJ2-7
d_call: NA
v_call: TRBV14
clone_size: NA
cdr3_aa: CASSQDRREEQYF
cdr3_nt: TGTGCCAGCAGCCAAGATAGGCGTGAGGAGCAGTACTTC

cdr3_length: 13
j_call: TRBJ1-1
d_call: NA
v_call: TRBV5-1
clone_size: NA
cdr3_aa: CASSLPMNTEAFF
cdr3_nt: TGCGCCAGCAGCTTGCCAATGAACACTGAAGCTTTCTTT

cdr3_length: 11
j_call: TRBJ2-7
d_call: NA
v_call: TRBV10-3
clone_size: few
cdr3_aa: CAISEMDEQYF
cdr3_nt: TGTGCCATCAGTGAGATGGACGAGCAGTACTTC

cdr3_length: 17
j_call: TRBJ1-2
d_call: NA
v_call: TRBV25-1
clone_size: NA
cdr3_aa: CASNSPALAEGPYGYTF
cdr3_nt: TGTGCCAGCAATTCCCCCGCCCTGGCGGAGGGACCCTATGGCTACACCTTC

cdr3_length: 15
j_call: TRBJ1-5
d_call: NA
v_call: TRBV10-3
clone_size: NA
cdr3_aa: CAISDTGISNQPQHF
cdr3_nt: TGTGCCATCAGTGACACAGGTATTAGCAATCAGCCCCAGCATTTT

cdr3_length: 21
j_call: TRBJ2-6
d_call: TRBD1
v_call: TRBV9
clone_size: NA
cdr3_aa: CASSGGQGAPGVNSGANVLTF
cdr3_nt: TGTGCCAGCAGCGGGGGACAGGGGGCGCCTGGAGTCAACTCTGGGGCCAACGTCCTGACTTTC

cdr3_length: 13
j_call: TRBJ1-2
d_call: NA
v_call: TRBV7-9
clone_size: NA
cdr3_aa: CASSMDSNYGYTF
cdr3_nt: TGTGCCAGCAGCATGGACAGTAACTATGGCTACACCTTC

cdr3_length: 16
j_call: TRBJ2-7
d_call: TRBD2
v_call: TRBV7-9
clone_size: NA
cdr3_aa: CASSLAEIAGGHEQYF
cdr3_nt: TGTGCCAGCAGCTTAGCGGAGATAGCGGGAGGACACGAGCAGTACTTC

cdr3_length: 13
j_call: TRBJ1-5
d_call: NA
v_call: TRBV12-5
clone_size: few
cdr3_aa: CASGLDSYQPQHF
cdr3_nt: TGTGCTAGTGGCCTGGACAGTTATCAGCCCCAGCATTTT